The 29 T cell receptor beta chains presented below share a single source sample, sequenced in a study of shared clonotypes between healthy human individuals (dated by TCRdb to about 2020). Library preparation employed the immunoSEQ multiplex PCR assay. Imported from immuneACCESS, the table was reduced by TCRdb to in-frame sequences with V and J called. These copies leave out some clones; in studies compared against another copy, an unresolved V gene accounts for under half, and the cause of the remainder is not known. A total of 2 million to 3 million clones appear in this sample, 80% to 95% of them only once. More than 0.35% of the sample goes to the ten largest clones. The source material was naive CD4+ T cells from PBMCs. The cell subset or site label for this specimen denotes: CD45RA+ positively selected. The receptors derive from a man between 18 and 35 years old in good health. Some clones in this sample may be carry-over from other donors' samples.

CDR3 in DNA: TGTGCCAGCAGCGTAGGATTAGCGGGAGAGAACACCGGGGAGCTGTTTTTT. The encoded protein is CASSVGLAGENTGELFF. The rearrangement uses TRBV9 and TRBJ2-2; 9 nucleotides match TRBD2. CDR1 and CDR2 (germline): SGDLS, YYNGEE. J lost 1 base, V lost 0 bases, and 4 bases had no gene match. The CDR3 is 17 amino acids.

The chain couples TRBV20-1 to TRBJ2-1, with unresolved D. Germline-derived CDR1 and CDR2 are DFQATT and SNEGSKA (reference sequence). V was trimmed by 0 bases and J by 6 bases, leaving 3 bases between them. CDR3 size: 11 residues. As DNA, the CDR3 is TGCAGTGCTAGAGAGCTCAATGAGCAGTTCTTC. This codes for CSARELNEQFF.

A single count supports this clone. The chain uses TRBV5-1 and TRBJ2-2; D not resolved. V gave up 4 bases and J gave up 6 bases, with 10 bases separating them. The V gene's germline CDR1 is SGHRS and CDR2 YFSETQ. The length of the CDR3 is 13 residues. The CDR3 nucleotides read TGCGCCAGCAGCGACTCGTGGGCCGGGGAGCTGTTTTTT. The encoded protein is CASSDSWAGELFF.

This chain links TRBV11-2 with TRBJ2-2; 12 bases agree with TRBD2. V lost 5 bases, J lost 3 bases, and 7 bases stayed unmatched. Germline CDR1 SGHAT, CDR2 FQNNGV. There are 17 residues in the CDR3. CDR3 sequence: CASSPRTSGEYTGELFF. The CDR3, as DNA: TGTGCCAGCAGCCCCCGGACTAGCGGGGAGTACACCGGGGAGCTGTTTTTT.

This clone is a singleton in its sample. The chain carries TRBV7-5 and TRBJ2-5; no DNA check was done on the table's D call, TRBD1. TRBV7-5 is designated a pseudogene. This CDR3 region has 15 residues. The CDR3, as DNA: TGTGTCAGAAGCCATGGGACAGCGGACTCGGAGACCCAGTACTTC. Translating gives CVRSHGTADSETQYF.

The V call is TRBV5-1, the J call TRBJ2-5; no definite D call. Trimming left V 4 bases short and J 1 base short, with 14 bases between. The germline gives CDR1 SGHRS, CDR2 YFSETQ. This CDR3 region has 15 residues. In DNA form, the CDR3 reads TGCGCCAGCAGCACACCGGACCGAGGCCAAGAGACCCAGTACTTC. Its translation: CASSTPDRGQETQYF.

The chain has TRBV28 and TRBJ1-6; D not certain. V was pared by 4 bases and J by 6 bases, with 7 bases between. CDR1 MDHEN and CDR2 SYDVKM come from the germline V gene. This CDR3 has 13 amino acids. Here the CDR3 DNA reads TGTGCCAGCAGTTGGGTGGCTAATTCACCCCTCCACTTT. Its translation: CASSWVANSPLHF.

On this clone: At one boundary the junction diverges from the germline segment, which might be a read error. This chain joins TRBV28 and TRBJ2-7; 10 bases align to TRBD1. This CDR3 region has 17 residues. Germline V CDR1 and CDR2: MDHEN, SYDVKM. The CDR3: CASSLWGGQGRAYEQYF. The CDR3, as DNA: TGTGCCAGCAGTCTATGGGGGGGACAGGGGCGAGCCTACGAGCAGTACTTC.

The chain recombines TRBV4-3 with TRBJ2-1, with 9 bases identical to TRBD1. The CDR3 consists of 16 residues. Per germline, CDR1 LGHNA and CDR2 YSLEER. J lost 0 bases, V lost 1 base, and 1 base had no gene match. The CDR3 sequence: CASSQAGQGSYNEQFF. The DNA of the CDR3 is TGCGCCAGCAGCCAAGCGGGACAGGGCTCCTACAATGAGCAGTTCTTC.

CDR3 sequence reads: CASSPPQLLAGVDEQYF. CDR3 DNA sequence: TGTGCCAGCTCACCCCCCCAGCTACTAGCGGGAGTCGACGAGCAGTACTTC. The chain recombines TRBV18 with TRBJ2-7; 11 bases fit TRBD2. The CDR3 consists of 17 residues. Germline V gene lookup returns CDR1 KGHSH and CDR2 LQKENI. V was clipped by 3 bases and J by 5 bases; unmatched bases: 12.

In this sample, this clone turned up once. The J gene is TRBJ2-7, the V gene TRBV6-5; D is unresolved. The CDR3 is 14 residues long. Germline assignment: CDR1 MNHEY and CDR2 SVGAGI. V was shortened by 3 bases and J by 3 bases, with 12 bases between the two germline ends. The CDR3 protein is CASSYRRGHYEQYF. The DNA of the CDR3 is TGTGCCAGCAGTTATCGTCGCGGTCACTACGAGCAGTACTTC.

The CDR3: CASSPGTSGALTLLTF. As DNA, the CDR3 is TGTGCCAGCAGCCCCGGGACTAGCGGGGCCCTCACCCTTCTGACTTTC. This chain joins TRBV7-2 and TRBJ2-6; 13 bases are shared with TRBD2. This CDR3 spans 16 amino acids. Germline CDR1 reads SGHTA; CDR2 reads FQGNSA. After removal of 5 bases from V and 16 bases from J, the junction contained 14 bases not matched to a gene.

The V call is TRBV7-3, the J call TRBJ2-3; no reliable D call. The germline V and J ends were trimmed by 0 bases and 1 base, with 8 bases remaining between them. Germline V gives CDR1 SGHTA, CDR2 FQGTGA. This CDR3 comprises 15 residues. The CDR3 nucleotides read TGTGCCAGCAGCTTAACTGACGGGCGCACAGATACGCAGTATTTT. It specifies CASSLTDGRTDTQYF.

This chain connects TRBV5-1 to TRBJ2-1; the match to TRBD2 covers 13 bases. The V and J ends lost 4 bases and 6 bases, in that order; junction bases with no gene match: 10. In germline, CDR1 is SGHRS, CDR2 YFSETQ. The CDR3 is 17 amino acids. CDR3 in amino acids: CASSAGLAGVTLNEQFF. The CDR3, as DNA: TGCGCCAGCAGCGCCGGACTAGCGGGAGTGACCCTCAATGAGCAGTTCTTC.

This clone came up once. The V and J genes are TRBV5-1 and TRBJ2-7, with no clear D. Trimming left V 0 bases short and J 1 base short, with 8 bases between. CDR3 size: 14 residues. Germline V gives CDR1 SGHRS, CDR2 YFSETQ. The chain's CDR3 is CASSLAWDSYEQYF. The CDR3 nucleotides read TGCGCCAGCAGCTTGGCATGGGATTCCTACGAGCAGTACTTC.

J is TRBJ2-7 and V is TRBV18; 10 bases map to TRBD2. Germline CDR1 and CDR2: KGHSH and LQKENI. J lost 6 bases, V lost 6 bases, and 8 bases had no gene match. The CDR3 contains 14 residues. The CDR3 loop reads CASSKPSGRVEQYF. Written as DNA, the CDR3 is TGTGCCAGCTCCAAACCTAGCGGGAGAGTCGAGCAGTACTTC.

This clone was recorded once. This chain joins TRBV6-1 and TRBJ2-3, with TRBD1 identical over 8 bases. After removal of 7 bases from V and 4 bases from J, the junction contained 7 bases not matched to a gene. Germline V gene lookup returns CDR1 MNHNS and CDR2 SASEGT. The CDR3 consists of 14 residues. CDR3 protein: CASTRQGIPDTQYF. In nucleotides, the CDR3 is TGTGCCAGCACGCGACAGGGGATCCCAGATACGCAGTATTTT.

Here the CDR3 DNA reads TGTGCCAGCAGAAGGGAGGGAAGCTCCTACAATGAGCAGTTCTTC. Encoded protein: CASRREGSSYNEQFF. V is TRBV6-5 and J is TRBJ2-1; 7 positions agree with TRBD2. Germline V CDR1 and CDR2: MNHEY, SVGAGI. This CDR3 is built from 15 residues. Trimming took 6 bases from V and 0 from J; bases not matched to a gene: 5.

This chain joins TRBV5-1 and TRBJ1-1; D remains ambiguous. Germline lookup yields CDR1 SGHRS and CDR2 YFSETQ. V was shortened by 0 bases and J by 1 base, with 7 bases between the two germline ends. The CDR3 extends over 14 amino acids. The CDR3 DNA is TGCGCCAGCAGCTTGGTGTCAGCGAACACTGAAGCTTTCTTT. It specifies CASSLVSANTEAFF.

The table lists this clone with a count of one. The chain uses TRBV18 and TRBJ1-2; D might be TRBD1 (6 bases). With 3 bases removed from V and 4 bases from J, the gap between germline ends came to 12 bases. Germline V gives CDR1 KGHSH, CDR2 LQKENI. The CDR3 runs to 14 residues. In nucleotides, the CDR3 is TGTGCCAGCTCACCCTCGATACAGGGCTATGGCTACACCTTC. Its translation is CASSPSIQGYGYTF.

This chain links TRBV29-1 with TRBJ2-7; a possible D gene is TRBD1 (7 bases). Trimming cost V 2 bases and J 5 bases, with 10 bases left between them. From germline, CDR1 is SQVTM and CDR2 ANQGSEA. This CDR3 is built from 12 residues. The CDR3 sequence is CSVEQGGHEQYF. Written as DNA, the CDR3 is TGCAGCGTTGAACAGGGGGGCCACGAGCAGTACTTC.

The chain joins TRBV7-3 to TRBJ2-3, with 7 positions matching TRBD2. The CDR3 totals 16 residues. Germline V gives CDR1 SGHTA, CDR2 FQGTGA. With V trimmed by 5 bases and J by 1 base, 9 bases remained unmatched. CDR3 DNA sequence: TGTGCCAGCAGCAAACGGCCTAGCGGAGGCACAGATACGCAGTATTTT. Translation gives CASSKRPSGGTDTQYF.

V and J are TRBV11-3 and TRBJ1-1; 8 nucleotides align to TRBD1. CDR1 SGHNT and CDR2 YENEEA come from the germline V gene. V trimming: 5 bases; J trimming: 1 base; junction bases outside the gene matches: 3. The CDR3 contains 14 residues. CDR3 loop: CASSQQGENTEAFF. The CDR3 DNA sequence: TGTGCCAGCAGCCAACAGGGGGAGAACACTGAAGCTTTCTTT.

The chain carries TRBV30 and TRBJ2-2; D not resolved. V was shortened by 8 bases and J by 7 bases, with 17 bases between the two germline ends. The CDR3 loop spans 13 amino acids. In germline, CDR1 is GTSNPN, CDR2 SVGIG (reference sequence). DNA of the CDR3: TGTGCCGCCCCTGAATTTAACGGCGGGGAGCTGTTTTTT. It encodes CAAPEFNGGELFF.

The chain joins TRBV28 to TRBJ2-7, with TRBD2 matching over 13 bases. Germline lookup yields CDR1 MDHEN and CDR2 SYDVKM. The CDR3 spans 15 residues. V lost 6 bases, J lost 2 bases, and 4 bases stayed unmatched. CDR3 loop: CASRSGLAGTYEQYF. The CDR3 region has the DNA TGTGCCAGCAGATCGGGACTAGCGGGAACCTACGAGCAGTACTTC.

The rearrangement links TRBV28 to TRBJ2-7, with D unresolved. V dropped 5 bases and J dropped 10 bases, with 15 bases sitting between them. CDR1 and CDR2 (germline): MDHEN, SYDVKM. This CDR3 contains 12 residues. Here the CDR3 DNA reads TGTGCCAGCAGTACTTATTTCGGCACCCAGTACTTC. Its translation: CASSTYFGTQYF. The full variable domain, completed using reference TRBV28 and TRBJ2-7, is DVKVTQSSRYLVKRTGEKVFLECVQDMDHENMFWYRQDPGLGLRLIYFSYDVKMKEKGDIPEGYSVSREKKERFSLILESASTNQTSMYLCASSTYFGTQYFGPGTRLTVT.

The sample holds one count of this clone. This rearrangement joins TRBV7-6 to TRBJ1-1; D perhaps matches TRBD1 (5 bases). Trimming took off 1 base at V and 1 base at J, with 7 bases between the two ends. Germline V gives CDR1 SGHVS, CDR2 FNYEAQ. The CDR3 spans 14 residues. CDR3 amino acids: CASSLVGGNTEAFF. CDR3 bases: TGTGCCAGCAGCTTAGTCGGGGGGAACACTGAAGCTTTCTTT.

The rearrangement uses TRBV5-1 and TRBJ2-2; TRBD2 matches 9 bases. Looked up from germline, CDR1 is SGHRS and CDR2 is YFSETQ. Losses at the gene ends were 1 base for V and 6 bases for J; bases not matched to a gene: 4. This CDR3 has 15 residues. The CDR3: CASSLISGSSGELFF. In DNA, the CDR3 is TGCGCCAGCAGCTTGATTAGCGGGAGTTCCGGGGAGCTGTTTTTT.

The chain joins TRBV5-1 to TRBJ2-6; D gene uncertain. Trimming took 6 bases from V and 2 from J, leaving 12 bases between them. Germline V lookup: CDR1 SGHRS, CDR2 YFSETQ. The CDR3 contains 15 residues. CDR3 region: CASTNTVAGANVLTF. The CDR3 bases are TGCGCCAGCACCAACACAGTGGCTGGGGCCAACGTCCTGACTTTC.